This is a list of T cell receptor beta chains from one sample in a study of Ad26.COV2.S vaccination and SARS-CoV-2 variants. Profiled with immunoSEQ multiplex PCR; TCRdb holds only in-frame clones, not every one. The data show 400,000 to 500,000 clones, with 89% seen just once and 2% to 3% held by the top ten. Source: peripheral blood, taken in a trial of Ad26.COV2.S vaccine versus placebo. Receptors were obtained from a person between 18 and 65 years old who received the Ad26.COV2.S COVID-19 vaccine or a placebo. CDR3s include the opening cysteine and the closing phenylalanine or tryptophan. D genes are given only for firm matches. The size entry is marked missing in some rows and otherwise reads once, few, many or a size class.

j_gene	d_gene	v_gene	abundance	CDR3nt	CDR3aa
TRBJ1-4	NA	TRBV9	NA	TGTGCCAGCAGCTTAGGACCTAACAGGGTTGAAAAACTGTTTTTT	CASSLGPNRVEKLFF
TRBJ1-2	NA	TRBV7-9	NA	TGTGCCAGCAGCCCAAGACCAACCTATGGCTACACCTTC	CASSPRPTYGYTF
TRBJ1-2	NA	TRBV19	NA	TGTGCCAGTGCTATAGAACCGGGGCCCTATGGCTACACCTTC	CASAIEPGPYGYTF
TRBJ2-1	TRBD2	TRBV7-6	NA	TGTGCCAGCAGCATAGCCGCGGGGGTCTACAATGAGCAGTTCTTC	CASSIAAGVYNEQFF
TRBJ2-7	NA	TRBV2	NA	TGTGCCGGTCTGGAGGGCGGCGAGCAGTACTTC	CAGLEGGEQYF
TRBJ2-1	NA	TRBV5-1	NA	TGCGCCAGCAGCTTGGTGGCAGACACTTACAATGAGCAGTTCTTC	CASSLVADTYNEQFF
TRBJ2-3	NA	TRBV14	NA	TGTGCCAGCAGTCGCGGACAATTAACAGATACGCAGTATTTT	CASSRGQLTDTQYF
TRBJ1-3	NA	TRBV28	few	TGTGCCAGCAGTTTGGCAGGGGCTACCTCTGGAAACACCATATATTTT	CASSLAGATSGNTIYF
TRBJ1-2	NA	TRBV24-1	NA	TGTGCCACCAGTGACAACGACTATGGCTACACCTTC	CATSDNDYGYTF
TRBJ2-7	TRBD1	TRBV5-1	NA	TGCGCCAGCAGCTCCGGGACAGGTCGCTACGAGCAGTACTTC	CASSSGTGRYEQYF
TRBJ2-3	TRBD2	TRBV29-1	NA	TGCAGCGTTGAAGGGATTACTAGCGGGAGGACTCTTAGCACAGATACGCAGTATTTT	CSVEGITSGRTLSTDTQYF
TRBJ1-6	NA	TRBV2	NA	TGTGCCAGCAAGGCCCGGGCCGGAAATTCACCCCTCCACTTT	CASKARAGNSPLHF
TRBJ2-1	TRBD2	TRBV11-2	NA	TGTGCCAGCAGCTCTTTAGCGGGTAGCAATGAGCAGTTCTTC	CASSSLAGSNEQFF
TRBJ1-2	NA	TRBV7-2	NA	TGTGCCAGCAGCTTAGCTAGCGGGGGCCCCTATGGCTACACCTTC	CASSLASGGPYGYTF
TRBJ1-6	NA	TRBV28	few	TGTGCCAGCAGTGCCATAATGGGTAGGGGGGACAATTCACCCCTCCACTTT	CASSAIMGRGDNSPLHF
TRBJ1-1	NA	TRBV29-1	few	TGCAGCGTTGAAGAGGTAAGGGAAGCTTTCTTT	CSVEEVREAFF
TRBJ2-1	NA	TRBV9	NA	TGTGCCAGCAGCGAGGGGGACCTCTACAATGAGCAGTTCTTC	CASSEGDLYNEQFF
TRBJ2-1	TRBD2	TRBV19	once	TGTGCCAGTAGTACAGCGGGAGGGGGCGTGGTCGATGAGCAGTTCTTC	CASSTAGGGVVDEQFF
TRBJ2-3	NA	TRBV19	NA	TGTGCCAGTAGTCACCGGGCAACAGATACGCAGTATTTT	CASSHRATDTQYF
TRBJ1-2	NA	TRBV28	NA	TGTGCCAGCAGTTTTCCTGGCGGGAACTATGGCTACACCTTC	CASSFPGGNYGYTF
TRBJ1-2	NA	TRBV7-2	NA	TGTGCCAGCATGGGCTCCGAGGGCTATGGCTACACCTTC	CASMGSEGYGYTF
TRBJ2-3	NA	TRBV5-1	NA	TGCGCCAGCAGCTTGGACGGGACCACAGATACGCAGTATTTT	CASSLDGTTDTQYF
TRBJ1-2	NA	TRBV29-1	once	TGCAGCGTTGGGGCGGGGGGCCTTGGCTACACCTTC	CSVGAGGLGYTF
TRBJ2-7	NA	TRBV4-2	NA	TGTGCCAGCAGCCAGAAGTCCTACGAGCAGTACTTC	CASSQKSYEQYF
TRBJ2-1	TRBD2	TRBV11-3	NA	TGTGCCAGCAGCTCCTATGAGACTAGCGCCGATGAGCAGTTCTTC	CASSSYETSADEQFF
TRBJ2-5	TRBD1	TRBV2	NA	TGTGCCAGCAGTGGGACAGGGGGAGGGGAGACCCAGTACTTC	CASSGTGGGETQYF
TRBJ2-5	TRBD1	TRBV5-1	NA	TGCGCCAGCAGCACCCGGACAGGGGGCGAGGAGACCCAGTACTTC	CASSTRTGGEETQYF
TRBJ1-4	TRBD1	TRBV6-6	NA	TGTGCCAGCAGCCCGCCGACAGGGCAACTGTTTTTT	CASSPPTGQLFF
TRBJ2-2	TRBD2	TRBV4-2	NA	TGTGCCAGCAGCCAAGGAGTGACTAGCGGGACCTGGGAGCTGTTTTTT	CASSQGVTSGTWELFF
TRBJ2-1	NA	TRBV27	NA	TGTGCCAGCAGTTTAGGTCGGACCTACAATGAGCAGTTCTTC	CASSLGRTYNEQFF
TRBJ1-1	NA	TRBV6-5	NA	TGTGCCAGCAGTTACTCGACCGTAGCTCAAGCTTTCTTT	CASSYSTVAQAFF
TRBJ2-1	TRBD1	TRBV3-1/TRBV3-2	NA	TGTGCCAGCAGCCTCCGGGACAGAAACAATGAGCAGTTCTTC	CASSLRDRNNEQFF
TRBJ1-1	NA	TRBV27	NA	TGTGCCAGCAGTAGACCCTCCCTAAGCACTGAAGCTTTCTTT	CASSRPSLSTEAFF